In its sample, the clone carrying this TCR beta chain was seen many times. Antigen specificity is unknown. This entry comes from a study of T-cell reconstitution after alpha-beta-depleted transplantation in children. Points from the study as a whole: Reports say that about two months after transplant, the alpha-beta T cells came out of several hundred graft clones that had expanded. Some patients' high day-60 TCRbeta diversity was attributed to recipient cells surviving conditioning. Diversity and T-cell counts at one year after transplant derived mostly from new T cells.

This CDR3 region has 14 residues. Trimming took 4 bases from V and 2 from J, leaving 13 bases between them. The germline V gene has CDR1 SGHKS and CDR2 YYEKEE (reference sequence). Researchers prepared the TCRbeta library using unique molecular identifiers, the study reports. Using its own MiXCR run on the PCR reads, TCRdb lists one record per CDR3 protein. The data hold about 200,000 distinct CDR3 sequences, with 5.5% to 7% observed a single time. The TCR originated in a girl in the first two years of life with combined immunodeficiency, due to receive a stem cell transplant. The specimen comprised PBMCs, sampled before TCRalphabeta/CD19-depleted stem cell transplant. The chain links TRBV5-5 to TRBJ2-7, with D perhaps assigned TRBD1 or TRBD2 (5 bases each). The CDR3 DNA reads as TGTGCCAGCAGCCATGGGACGGCTACCTACGAGCAGTACTTC. This gives the protein CASSHGTATYEQYF.